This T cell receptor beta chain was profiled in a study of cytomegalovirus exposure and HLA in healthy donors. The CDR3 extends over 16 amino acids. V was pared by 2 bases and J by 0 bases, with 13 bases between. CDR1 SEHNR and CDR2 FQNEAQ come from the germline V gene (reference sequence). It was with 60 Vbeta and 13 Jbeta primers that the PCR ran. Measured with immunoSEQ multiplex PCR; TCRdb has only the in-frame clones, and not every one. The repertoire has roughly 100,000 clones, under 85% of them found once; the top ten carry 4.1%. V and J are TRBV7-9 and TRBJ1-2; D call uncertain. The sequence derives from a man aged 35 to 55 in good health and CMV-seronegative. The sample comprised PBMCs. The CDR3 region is CASSLLQAAANYGYTF. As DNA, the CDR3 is TGTGCCAGCAGCTTACTTCAGGCCGCAGCTAACTATGGCTACACCTTC.